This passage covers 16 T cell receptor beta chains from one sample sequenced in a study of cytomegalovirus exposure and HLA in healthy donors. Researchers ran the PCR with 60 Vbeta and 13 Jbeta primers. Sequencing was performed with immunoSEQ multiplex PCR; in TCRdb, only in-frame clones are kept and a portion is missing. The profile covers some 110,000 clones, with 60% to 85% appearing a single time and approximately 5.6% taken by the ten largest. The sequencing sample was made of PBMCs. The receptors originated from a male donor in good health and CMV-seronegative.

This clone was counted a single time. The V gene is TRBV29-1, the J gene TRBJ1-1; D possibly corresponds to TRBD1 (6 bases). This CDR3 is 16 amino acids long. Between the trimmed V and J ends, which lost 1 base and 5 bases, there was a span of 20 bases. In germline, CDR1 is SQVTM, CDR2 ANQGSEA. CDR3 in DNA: TGCAGCGTTGAAGCGTCGGGGGGCGTTGGGATTACTGAAGCTTTCTTT. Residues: CSVEASGGVGITEAFF.

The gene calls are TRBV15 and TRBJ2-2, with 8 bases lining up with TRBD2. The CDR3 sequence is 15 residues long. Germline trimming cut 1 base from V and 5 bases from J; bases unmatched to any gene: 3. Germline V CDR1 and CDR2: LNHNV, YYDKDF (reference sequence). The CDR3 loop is CATSRVSGVTGELFF. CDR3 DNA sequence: TGTGCCACCAGCAGAGTTAGCGGGGTAACCGGGGAGCTGTTTTTT.

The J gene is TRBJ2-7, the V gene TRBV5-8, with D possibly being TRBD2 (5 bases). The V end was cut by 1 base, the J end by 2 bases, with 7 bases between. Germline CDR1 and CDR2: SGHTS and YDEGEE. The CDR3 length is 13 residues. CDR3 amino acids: CASSLYGTYEQYF. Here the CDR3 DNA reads TGTGCCAGCAGCTTGTACGGGACCTACGAGCAGTACTTC.

The CDR3 region is CASSLSSGRRDEQFF. As DNA, the CDR3 is TGTGCCAGCAGCTTATCTAGCGGGCGCCGGGATGAGCAGTTCTTC. V gene TRBV7-9 combines with J gene TRBJ2-1; TRBD2 matches 8 bases. CDR3 length: 15 residues. The germline V gene has CDR1 SEHNR and CDR2 FQNEAQ (reference sequence). The trim removed 2 bases at V and 8 bases at J, leaving 8 bases unmatched.

DNA of the CDR3: TGCGCCAGCAGCCCAGGGACTAGAAAAACAGATACGCAGTATTTT. This encodes CASSPGTRKTDTQYF. The chain combines TRBV5-1 with TRBJ2-3, with 8 bases identical to TRBD2. Per the germline V gene, CDR1 is SGHRS and CDR2 is YFSETQ. This CDR3 contains 15 residues. Unmatched junction bases numbered 7, after V lost 4 bases and J lost 3 bases. The full variable domain, in which reference TRBV5-1 and TRBJ2-3 provide the parts outside the CDR3, is KAGVTQTPRYLIKTRGQQVTLSCSPISGHRSVSWYQQTPGQGLQFLFEYFSETQRNKGNFPGRFSGRQFSNSRSEMNVSTLELGDSALYLCASSPGTRKTDTQYFGPGTRLTVL.

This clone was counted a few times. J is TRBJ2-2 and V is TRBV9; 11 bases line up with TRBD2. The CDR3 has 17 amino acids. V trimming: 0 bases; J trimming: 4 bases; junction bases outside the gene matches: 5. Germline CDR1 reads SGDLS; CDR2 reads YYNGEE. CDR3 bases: TGTGCCAGCAGCGTAGAGGGAGGGACTAGCGGCACCGGGGAGCTGTTTTTT. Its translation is CASSVEGGTSGTGELFF.

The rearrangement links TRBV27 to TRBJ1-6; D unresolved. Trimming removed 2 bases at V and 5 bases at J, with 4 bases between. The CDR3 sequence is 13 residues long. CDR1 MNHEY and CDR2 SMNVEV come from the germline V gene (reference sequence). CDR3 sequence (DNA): TGTGCCAGCAGTTTACAGGATAATTCACCCCTCCACTTT. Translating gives CASSLQDNSPLHF.

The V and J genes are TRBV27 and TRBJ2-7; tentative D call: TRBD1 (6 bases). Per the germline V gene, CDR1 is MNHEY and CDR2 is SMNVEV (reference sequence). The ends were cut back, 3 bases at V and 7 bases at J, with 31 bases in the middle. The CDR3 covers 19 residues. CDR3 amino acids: CASSLGAGVLSRRGREQYF. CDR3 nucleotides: TGTGCCAGCAGTTTGGGGGCAGGGGTCCTATCCCGTCGAGGCCGGGAGCAGTACTTC.

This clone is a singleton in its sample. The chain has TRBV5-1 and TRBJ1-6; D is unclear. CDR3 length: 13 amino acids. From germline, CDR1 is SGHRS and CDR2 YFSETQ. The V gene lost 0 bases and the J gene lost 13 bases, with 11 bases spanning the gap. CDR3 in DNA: TGCGCCAGCAGCTTGGAATTAGTCTCTCCCCTCCACTTT. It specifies CASSLELVSPLHF.

The CDR3 DNA reads as TGTGCCAGCAGTGAAGGGCTAGGTCCCCCCGAGCAGTACTTC. It encodes CASSEGLGPPEQYF. This chain connects TRBV2 to TRBJ2-7; D is unclear. The CDR3 has 14 amino acids. The germline V and J ends were trimmed by 1 base and 6 bases, with 13 bases remaining between them. CDR1 and CDR2 from the germline V gene are SNHLY and FYNNEI. The full variable domain, rest sourced from reference TRBV2 and TRBJ2-7, is EPEVTQTPSHQVTQMGQEVILRCVPISNHLYFYWYRQILGQKVEFLVSFYNNEISEKSEIFDDQFSVERPDGSNFTLKIRSTKLEDSAMYFCASSEGLGPPEQYFGPGTRLTVT.

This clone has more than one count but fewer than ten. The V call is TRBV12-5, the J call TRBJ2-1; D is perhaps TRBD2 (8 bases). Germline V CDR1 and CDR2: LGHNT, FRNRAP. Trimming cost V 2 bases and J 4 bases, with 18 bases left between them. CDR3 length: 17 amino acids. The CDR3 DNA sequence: TGTGCTAGTGGTTTGTCAGGGGGACTAGAGTTATACAATGAGCAGTTCTTC. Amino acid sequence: CASGLSGGLELYNEQFF.

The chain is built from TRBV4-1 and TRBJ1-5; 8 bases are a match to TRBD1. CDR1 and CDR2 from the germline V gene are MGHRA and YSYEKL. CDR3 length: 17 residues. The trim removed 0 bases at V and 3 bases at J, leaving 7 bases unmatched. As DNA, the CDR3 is TGCGCCAGCAGCCAAGATTCCGGACAGGGCAACAATCAGCCCCAGCATTTT. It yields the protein CASSQDSGQGNNQPQHF.

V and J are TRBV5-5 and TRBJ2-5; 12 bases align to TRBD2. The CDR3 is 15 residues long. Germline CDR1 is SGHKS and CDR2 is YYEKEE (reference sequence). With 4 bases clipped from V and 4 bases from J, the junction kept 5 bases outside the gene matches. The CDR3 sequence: CASSRTSGTGETQYF. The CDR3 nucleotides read TGTGCCAGCAGCAGGACTAGCGGGACGGGAGAGACCCAGTACTTC. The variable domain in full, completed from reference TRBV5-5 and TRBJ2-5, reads DAGVTQSPTHLIKTRGQQVTLRCSPISGHKSVSWYQQVLGQGPQFIFQYYEKEERGRGNFPDRFSARQFPNYSSELNVNALLLGDSALYLCASSRTSGTGETQYFGPGTRLLVL.

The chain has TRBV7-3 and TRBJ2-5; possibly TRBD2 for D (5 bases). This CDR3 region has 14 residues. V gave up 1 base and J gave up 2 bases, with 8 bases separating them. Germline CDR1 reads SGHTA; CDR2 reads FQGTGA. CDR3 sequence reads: CASSLIPGQETQYF. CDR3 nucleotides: TGTGCCAGCAGCTTAATCCCGGGGCAAGAGACCCAGTACTTC.

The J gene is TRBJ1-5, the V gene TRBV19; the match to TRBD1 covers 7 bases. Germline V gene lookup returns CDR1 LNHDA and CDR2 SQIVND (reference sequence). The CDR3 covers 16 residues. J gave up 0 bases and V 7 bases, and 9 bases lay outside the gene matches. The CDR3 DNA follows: TGTGCCAGTACCATGGGACAGACCTATAGCAATCAGCCCCAGCATTTT. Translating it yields CASTMGQTYSNQPQHF.

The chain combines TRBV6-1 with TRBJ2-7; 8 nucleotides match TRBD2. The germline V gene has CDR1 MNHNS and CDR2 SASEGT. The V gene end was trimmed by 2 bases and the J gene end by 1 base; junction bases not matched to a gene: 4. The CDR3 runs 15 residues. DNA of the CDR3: TGTGCCAGCAGTGAAAGCCTAGCGGGTTCCTACGAGCAGTACTTC. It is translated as CASSESLAGSYEQYF.